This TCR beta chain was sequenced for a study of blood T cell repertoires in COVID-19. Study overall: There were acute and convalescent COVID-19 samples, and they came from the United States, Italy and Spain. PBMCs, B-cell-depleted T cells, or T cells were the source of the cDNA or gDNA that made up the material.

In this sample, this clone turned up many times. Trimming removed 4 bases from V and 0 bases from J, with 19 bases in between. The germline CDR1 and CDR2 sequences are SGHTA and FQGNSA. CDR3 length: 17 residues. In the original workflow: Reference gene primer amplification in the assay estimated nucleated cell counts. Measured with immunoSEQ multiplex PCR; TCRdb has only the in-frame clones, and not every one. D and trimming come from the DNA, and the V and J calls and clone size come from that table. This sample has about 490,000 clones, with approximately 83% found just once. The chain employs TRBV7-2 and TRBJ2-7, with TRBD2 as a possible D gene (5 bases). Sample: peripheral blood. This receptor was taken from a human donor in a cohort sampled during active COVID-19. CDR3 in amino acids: CASSSRGGQADSYEQYF. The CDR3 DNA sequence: TGTGCCAGCAGCTCACGGGGTGGGCAGGCCGACTCCTACGAGCAGTACTTC.